The 27 T cell receptor beta chains in this list originate from one sample, sequenced in a study of blood T cell repertoires in COVID-19. Data came from immunoSEQ multiplex PCR; TCRdb stores just in-frame clones and leaves some out. Counted here are 350,000 or so clones, over 85% occurring once; the ten biggest clones make up under 5%. Sequences were obtained from peripheral blood. Every receptor here comes from a woman aged 60-75 years with COVID-19, enrolled during active disease.

V usage is TRBV29-1 and J usage is TRBJ1-2; tentatively, D is TRBD1 (6 bases). The germline CDR1 and CDR2 sequences are SQVTM and ANQGSEA. This CDR3 contains 12 residues. V was cut by 5 bases and J by 7 bases, with 14 bases left in between. Written as DNA, the CDR3 is TGCAGCGTTTGGGGGGGCTTTAGTGGCTACACCTTC. This sequence encodes CSVWGGFSGYTF. Using reference TRBV29-1 and TRBJ1-2 for the parts outside the CDR3, the full variable domain is SAVISQKPSRDICQRGTSLTIQCQVDSQVTMMFWYRQQPGQSLTLIATANQGSEATYESGFVIDKFPISRPNLTFSTLTVSNMSPEDSSIYLCSVWGGFSGYTFGSGTRLTVV.

The chain links TRBV6-5 to TRBJ1-3; unclear D gene. The CDR3 covers 14 residues. Trimming took 6 bases from V and 6 from J, leaving 15 bases between them. Per germline, CDR1 MNHEY and CDR2 SVGAGI. CDR3 bases: TGTGCCAGCAGCTCCGGGAGGATCACAAACACCATATATTTT. The encoded protein is CASSSGRITNTIYF.

The genes are TRBV5-1 and TRBJ2-1; tentative D call: TRBD1 (6 bases). The CDR3 runs to 14 residues. V was clipped by 2 bases and J by 6 bases, with 12 bases between them. Per the germline V gene, CDR1 is SGHRS and CDR2 is YFSETQ. In DNA, the CDR3 is TGCGCCAGCAGCTTATCTGCAGGGGTCAATGAGCAGTTCTTC. This encodes CASSLSAGVNEQFF.

This clone is a singleton in its sample. The chain uses TRBV12-3 or TRBV12-4 and TRBJ2-1; D perhaps matches TRBD1 (5 bases). The CDR3 is 12 amino acids. Trimming left V 4 bases short and J 7 bases short, with 8 bases between. CDR3 protein: CASSWGPNEQFF. CDR3 coding DNA: TGTGCCAGCAGTTGGGGCCCAAATGAGCAGTTCTTC.

V usage is TRBV7-9 and J usage is TRBJ2-1; D unclear. This CDR3 contains 15 residues. Germline V gives CDR1 SEHNR, CDR2 FQNEAQ (reference sequence). V was pared by 2 bases and J by 3 bases, with 11 bases between. The CDR3 DNA reads TGTGCCAGCAGCTTAAGGCAGGCCGACTACAATGAGCAGTTCTTC. Translated, it gives CASSLRQADYNEQFF. The whole variable domain, remainder taken from reference TRBV7-9 and TRBJ2-1, is DTGVSQNPRHKITKRGQNVTFRCDPISEHNRLYWYRQTLGQGPEFLTYFQNEAQLEKSRLLSDRFSAERPKGSFSTLEIQRTEQGDSAMYLCASSLRQADYNEQFFGPGTRLTVL.

This chain joins TRBV24-1 and TRBJ2-2, with TRBD1 as a possible D gene (5 bases). V lost 5 bases and J lost 4, with 10 bases in between. Germline values: CDR1 KGHDR, CDR2 SFDVKD. This CDR3 contains 14 residues. This CDR3 reads CATSARVATGELFF. The DNA of the CDR3 is TGTGCCACCAGTGCCAGGGTGGCCACCGGGGAGCTGTTTTTT.

The chain couples TRBV19 to TRBJ2-7; unclear D gene. V lost 7 bases to trimming and J lost 7 bases, with 17 bases between them. The germline gives CDR1 LNHDA, CDR2 SQIVND (reference sequence). This CDR3 is 13 amino acids long. The CDR3 region is CASICAPLAEQYF. The CDR3 region has the DNA TGTGCCAGTATATGCGCTCCGCTTGCGGAGCAGTACTTC.

The V call is TRBV18, the J call TRBJ1-2, with D uncertain. Between the trimmed V and J ends, which lost 2 bases and 8 bases, there was a span of 9 bases. The CDR3 is made up of 12 amino acids. CDR1 KGHSH and CDR2 LQKENI come from the germline V gene. The DNA of the CDR3 is TGTGCCAGCTCACCATCGAGGAAAGGCTACACCTTC. The encoded protein is CASSPSRKGYTF.

This sequence joins TRBV30 and TRBJ2-5; weak D call: TRBD1 (6 bases). Germline V lookup: CDR1 GTSNPN, CDR2 SVGIG (reference sequence). The CDR3 consists of 15 residues. V was clipped by 2 bases and J by 1 base, with 14 bases between them. CDR3 amino acids: CAWSFPQGLQETQYF. As DNA, the CDR3 is TGTGCCTGGAGTTTTCCACAGGGTCTCCAAGAGACCCAGTACTTC. Filled out from reference TRBV30 and TRBJ2-5, the complete variable domain reads SQTIHQWPATLVQPVGSPLSLECTVEGTSNPNLYWYRQAAGRGLQLLFYSVGIGQISSEVPQNLSASRPQDRQFILSSKKLLLSDSGFYLCAWSFPQGLQETQYFGPGTRLLVL.

The V and J genes are TRBV10-3 and TRBJ2-3; 10 bases fit TRBD2. Germline CDR1 reads ENHRY; CDR2 reads SYGVKD. Germline trimming cut 9 bases from V and 2 bases from J; bases unmatched to any gene: 5. This CDR3 spans 14 amino acids. The CDR3 is CAIKRGGPTDTQYF. DNA of the CDR3: TGTGCCATAAAGCGGGGGGGCCCCACAGATACGCAGTATTTT.

Comment on this clone: The sample holds other DNA sequences that translate to the same CDR3. This chain uses TRBV18 with TRBJ1-1; a weak D match, TRBD1 (5 bases). The germline V gene has CDR1 KGHSH and CDR2 LQKENI. The length of the CDR3 is 13 residues. V was clipped by 2 bases and J by 4 bases, with 8 bases between them. The DNA of the CDR3 is TGTGCCAGCTCACCAACGGGGGGCACTGAAGCTTTCTTT. Translating it yields CASSPTGGTEAFF.

The chain links TRBV18 to TRBJ1-4; a weak D match, TRBD1 (6 bases). The germline V and J ends were trimmed by 3 bases and 0 bases, with 11 bases remaining between them. This CDR3 is built from 16 residues. Germline CDR1 and CDR2: KGHSH and LQKENI. CDR3 nucleotide sequence: TGTGCCAGCTCACCGGACAGACCCCCAACTAATGAAAAACTGTTTTTT. Protein sequence: CASSPDRPPTNEKLFF.

Only one count was recorded for this clone. The CDR3 sequence is CASSRPGQGFGYTF. The CDR3 nucleotides are TGTGCCAGCAGCCGTCCGGGACAGGGATTTGGCTACACCTTC. The chain links TRBV6-6 to TRBJ1-2; 9 bases match TRBD1. The V segment lost 6 bases and the J segment 7 bases; nucleotides outside the gene matches: 9. CDR3 length: 14 amino acids. CDR1 and CDR2 from the germline V gene are MNHNY and SVGAGI (reference sequence).

This clone has only one observation. This chain connects TRBV2 to TRBJ2-5; weak D call: TRBD1 (6 bases). Trimming removed 2 bases at V and 4 bases at J, with 11 bases between. Germline values: CDR1 SNHLY, CDR2 FYNNEI. CDR3 length equals 14 residues. CDR3 nucleotides: TGTGCCAGCAGTGAACAACAGGGCGCAGAGACCCAGTACTTC. Encoded protein: CASSEQQGAETQYF.

The sample holds one count of this clone. The V gene is TRBV15, the J gene TRBJ2-3, with 9 positions matching TRBD2. Germline-derived CDR1 and CDR2 are LNHNV and YYDKDF (reference sequence). CDR3 length: 15 residues. Unmatched junction bases numbered 7, after V lost 3 bases and J lost 6 bases. DNA for the CDR3: TGTGCCACCAGCAGTGGCGGGGGGGCGGGGGATACGCAGTATTTT. Translated, it gives CATSSGGGAGDTQYF. Full variable domain (outside the CDR3, taken from reference TRBV15 and TRBJ2-3): DAMVIQNPRYQVTQFGKPVTLSCSQTLNHNVMYWYQQKSSQAPKLLFHYYDKDFNNEADTPDNFQSRRPNTSFCFLDIRSPGLGDTAMYLCATSSGGGAGDTQYFGPGTRLTVL.

V and J are TRBV5-1 and TRBJ1-4; 8 bases align to TRBD1. With 0 bases clipped from V and 8 bases from J, the junction kept 6 bases outside the gene matches. From germline, CDR1 is SGHRS and CDR2 YFSETQ. This CDR3 is built from 15 residues. This CDR3 is CASSLVGTGGEKLFF. As DNA, the CDR3 is TGCGCCAGCAGCTTGGTCGGGACAGGAGGCGAAAAACTGTTTTTT.

The V and J genes are TRBV4-1 and TRBJ1-5, with D possibly matching TRBD1 (5 bases). The V gene lost 2 bases and the J gene lost 0 bases, with 11 bases spanning the gap. CDR1 is MGHRA, CDR2 YSYEKL, per germline. The CDR3 has 16 amino acids. The DNA of the CDR3 is TGCGCCAGCAGCCAACCAGGGTTCCTTAGCAATCAGCCCCAGCATTTT. Its protein is CASSQPGFLSNQPQHF.

This sequence joins TRBV9 and TRBJ1-6; no reliable D call. V shed 4 bases and J shed 0 bases, with 11 bases lying between them. The V gene's germline CDR1 is SGDLS and CDR2 YYNGEE. The CDR3 extends over 16 amino acids. As DNA, the CDR3 is TGTGCCAGCAGCCCCCACGCGGGCTCCTATAATTCACCCCTCCACTTT. Translating gives CASSPHAGSYNSPLHF.

V is TRBV28 and J is TRBJ1-5; D is unclear. CDR1 MDHEN and CDR2 SYDVKM come from the germline V gene. Trimming removed 7 bases at V and 1 base at J, with 14 bases between. The CDR3 sequence is 15 residues long. In DNA, the CDR3 is TGTGCCAGCATTCCCAGGCCGGGGAGCAATCAGCCCCAGCATTTT. Residues: CASIPRPGSNQPQHF. The full variable domain, rest sourced from reference TRBV28 and TRBJ1-5, is DVKVTQSSRYLVKRTGEKVFLECVQDMDHENMFWYRQDPGLGLRLIYFSYDVKMKEKGDIPEGYSVSREKKERFSLILESASTNQTSMYLCASIPRPGSNQPQHFGDGTRLSIL.

V is TRBV6-6 and J is TRBJ1-2; 7 bases are a match to TRBD1. This CDR3 contains 14 residues. After removal of 5 bases from V and 5 bases from J, the junction contained 8 bases not matched to a gene. The germline gives CDR1 MNHNY, CDR2 SVGAGI (reference sequence). The CDR3 DNA reads as TGTGCCAGCAGTCGGGACAGTTGGGGATATGGCTACACCTTC. It codes for CASSRDSWGYGYTF.

This sequence joins TRBV19 and TRBJ1-2, with D possibly being TRBD1 (5 bases). Trimming left V 5 bases short and J 5 bases short, with 15 bases between. Germline V gene lookup returns CDR1 LNHDA and CDR2 SQIVND (reference sequence). The CDR3 extends over 14 amino acids. The CDR3 nucleotides are TGTGCCAGTAGTTTGCGACAGCCACCTTATGGCTACACCTTC. As protein: CASSLRQPPYGYTF. Full variable domain (remainder filled in from reference TRBV19 and TRBJ1-2): DGGITQSPKYLFRKEGQNVTLSCEQNLNHDAMYWYRQDPGQGLRLIYYSQIVNDFQKGDIAEGYSVSREKKESFPLTVTSAQKNPTAFYLCASSLRQPPYGYTFGSGTRLTVV.

The chain recombines TRBV27 with TRBJ1-6, with 9 nucleotides matching TRBD1. CDR1 MNHEY and CDR2 SMNVEV come from the germline V gene (reference sequence). The CDR3 is 18 amino acids. V lost 3 bases, J lost 7 bases, and 13 bases stayed unmatched. The CDR3 is CASSFRVQQGTGNSPLHF. CDR3 in DNA: TGTGCCAGCAGTTTTAGGGTCCAGCAGGGGACAGGGAATTCACCCCTCCACTTT.

This clone was detected only once. J is TRBJ1-2 and V is TRBV7-3; tentatively, D is TRBD1 (5 bases). Germline-derived CDR1 and CDR2 are SGHTA and FQGTGA. The CDR3 contains 13 residues. Trimming cost V 0 bases and J 3 bases, with 5 bases left between them. The CDR3 here is CASSLTRDYGYTF. The DNA of the CDR3 is TGTGCCAGCAGCTTAACCAGGGACTATGGCTACACCTTC.

V usage is TRBV7-9 and J usage is TRBJ1-2; perhaps TRBD1 as D (6 bases). The CDR3 contains 15 residues. The germline V gene encodes CDR1 SEHNR and CDR2 FQNEAQ (reference sequence). V gave up 5 bases and J gave up 5 bases, with 18 bases separating them. The CDR3 here is CASSTQGRIEYGYTF. The DNA for the CDR3 is TGTGCCAGCAGCACACAGGGACGGATAGAGTATGGCTACACCTTC.

The chain uses TRBV7-3 and TRBJ1-3; D is unclear. This CDR3 has 10 residues. Looked up from germline, CDR1 is SGHTA and CDR2 is FQGTGA. CDR3 sequence reads: CSSSGNTIYF. The CDR3 nucleotides read TGTTCGAGTTCTGGAAACACCATATATTTT.

The chain couples TRBV12-5 to TRBJ1-6; TRBD1 matches at 7 bases. The V segment lost 0 bases and the J segment 7 bases; nucleotides outside the gene matches: 9. This CDR3 is built from 17 residues. The germline CDR1 and CDR2 sequences are LGHNT and FRNRAP. Here the CDR3 DNA reads TGTGCTAGTGGTTTGGTACCCGGGACAGTAGAAAATTCACCCCTCCACTTT. It specifies CASGLVPGTVENSPLHF.

V is TRBV5-1 and J is TRBJ2-2; 7 nucleotides match TRBD1. Germline V lookup: CDR1 SGHRS, CDR2 YFSETQ. The length of the CDR3 is 16 residues. V shed 4 bases and J 5 bases; nucleotides not matched to a gene: 11. DNA for the CDR3: TGCGCCAGCAGCCCTGCCGGGACAGTTCTTACCGGGGAGCTGTTTTTT. Translation gives CASSPAGTVLTGELFF.